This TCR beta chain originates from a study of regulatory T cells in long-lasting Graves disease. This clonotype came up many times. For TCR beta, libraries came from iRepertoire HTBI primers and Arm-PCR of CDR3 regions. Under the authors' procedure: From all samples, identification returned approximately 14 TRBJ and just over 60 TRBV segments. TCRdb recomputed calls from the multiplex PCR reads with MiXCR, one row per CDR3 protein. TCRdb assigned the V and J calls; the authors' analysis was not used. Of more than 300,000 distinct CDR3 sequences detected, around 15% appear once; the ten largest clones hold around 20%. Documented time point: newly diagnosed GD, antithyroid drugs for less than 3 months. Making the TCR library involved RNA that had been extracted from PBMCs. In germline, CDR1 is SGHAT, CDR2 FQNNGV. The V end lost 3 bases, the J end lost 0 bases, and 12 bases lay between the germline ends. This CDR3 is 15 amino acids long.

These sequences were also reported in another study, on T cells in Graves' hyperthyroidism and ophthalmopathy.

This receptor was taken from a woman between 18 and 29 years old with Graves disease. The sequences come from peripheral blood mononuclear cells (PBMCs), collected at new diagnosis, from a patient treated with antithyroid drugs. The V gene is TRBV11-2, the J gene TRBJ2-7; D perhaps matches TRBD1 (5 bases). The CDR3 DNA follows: TGTGCCAGCAGCTTCTTAACAGGAGCCTCCTACGAGCAGTACTTC. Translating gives CASSFLTGASYEQYF.